Sequencing of this TCR beta chain was carried out in a study of T cell repertoires in ileal Crohn's disease. Regarding the study as a whole: Compared with non-smokers, active smokers at surgery showed more clonal expansions.

This clone was detected once. Its matching antigen is unknown. V shed 5 bases and J 1 base; nucleotides not matched to a gene: 5. Looked up from germline, CDR1 is LNHDA and CDR2 is SQIVND (reference sequence). This CDR3 has 14 residues. Generated by immunoSEQ multiplex PCR, the TCRdb table keeps only in-frame clones and is missing some. The sample contains about 16,000 clones, under 95% of which appear only once. The rearrangement uses TRBV19 and TRBJ2-7; 7 nucleotides line up with TRBD1. The clonotype originates from an adult with Crohn's disease. The sequenced material came from ileal tissue. The CDR3 region has the DNA TGTGCCAGTAGTCACGCGACAGGGTCCTACGAGCAGTACTTC. It is translated as CASSHATGSYEQYF. Full variable domain (rest looked up from reference TRBV19 and TRBJ2-7): DGGITQSPKYLFRKEGQNVTLSCEQNLNHDAMYWYRQDPGQGLRLIYYSQIVNDFQKGDIAEGYSVSREKKESFPLTVTSAQKNPTAFYLCASSHATGSYEQYFGPGTRLTVT.